One and the same sample provided the 4 T cell receptor beta chains below, sequenced in a study of T cell responses to AZD1222 COVID-19 vaccine. Here immunoSEQ multiplex PCR was the method, and the copy in TCRdb shows in-frame clones only, minus some. The data show approximately 150,000 clones, about 92% seen once. The specimen comprised peripheral blood, sampled after recovery from COVID-19. The receptors here all came from an adult who had recovered from COVID-19.

The chain uses TRBV19 and TRBJ1-5; 9 nucleotides agree with TRBD1. Germline V lookup: CDR1 LNHDA, CDR2 SQIVND (reference sequence). V was clipped by 5 bases and J by 9 bases; unmatched bases: 11. The CDR3 spans 15 residues. Written as DNA, the CDR3 is TGTGCCAGTAGTGGCGGAGGACAGGGGTTCTCGCCCCAGCATTTT. Residues: CASSGGGQGFSPQHF.

This sequence joins TRBV6-1 and TRBJ2-1; no definite D call. This CDR3 spans 14 amino acids. Germline CDR1 MNHNS, CDR2 SASEGT. V lost 5 bases and J lost 6, with 14 bases in between. The CDR3 spells CASSTLPSGNEQFF. CDR3 bases: TGTGCCAGCAGTACCCTACCTTCGGGCAATGAGCAGTTCTTC.

This CDR3 is CASSFGGRSDTQYF. Written as DNA, the CDR3 is TGTGCCAGCAGCTTCGGGGGGAGGTCAGATACGCAGTATTTT. V and J are TRBV5-6 and TRBJ2-3, with 7 bases that match TRBD2. With V trimmed by 2 bases and J by 4 bases, 4 bases remained unmatched. Per the germline V gene, CDR1 is SGHDT and CDR2 is YYEEEE. The CDR3 runs 14 residues. The variable domain in full, completed from reference TRBV5-6 and TRBJ2-3, reads DAGVTQSPTHLIKTRGQQVTLRCSPKSGHDTVSWYQQALGQGPQFIFQYYEEEERQRGNFPDRFSGHQFPNYSSELNVNALLLGDSALYLCASSFGGRSDTQYFGPGTRLTVL.

The chain recombines TRBV7-9 with TRBJ1-1; perhaps TRBD1 as D (6 bases). With 3 bases removed from V and 4 bases from J, the gap between germline ends came to 15 bases. The length of the CDR3 is 15 residues. Germline CDR1 is SEHNR and CDR2 is FQNEAQ (reference sequence). The CDR3 is CASSFSRGRGTEAFF. The CDR3 region has the DNA TGTGCCAGCAGCTTTTCAAGGGGGAGAGGCACTGAAGCTTTCTTT.